This is a list of T cell receptor beta chains from one sample in a study of regulatory T cells in long-lasting Graves disease. TCRdb reanalysed the multiplex PCR reads using MiXCR and keeps one entry per CDR3 protein. The sample consists of 400,000 to 500,000 distinct CDR3 sequences, about 14% of them appearing once. These same records also appear under a second study, on T cells in Graves' hyperthyroidism and ophthalmopathy.

The sample in question was peripheral blood mononuclear cells (PBMCs), obtained at new diagnosis, from a patient treated with antithyroid drugs. The source of these receptors is a woman between 45 and 65 years old with Graves disease. CDR3s include the opening cysteine and the closing phenylalanine or tryptophan. A D gene is named only where the DNA matches it firmly. The size of a clone is reported for some rows only, either as once, few or many, or as a class for expanded clones.

d_call	v_call	clone_size	j_call	cdr3_nt	cdr3_aa
TRBD2	TRBV7-6	NA	TRBJ2-3	TGTGCCAGCAGCTTTGGGGTCAAGCGGGGCCTCACAGATACGCAGTATTTT	CASSFGVKRGLTDTQYF
TRBD2	TRBV5-1	few	TRBJ2-5	TGCGCCAGCAGCCGTTGGACTAGCGGGAGCCAAGAGACCCAGTACTTC	CASSRWTSGSQETQYF
NA	TRBV2	many	TRBJ2-7	TGTGCCAGCAGTGTCCACGAGCAGTACTTC	CASSVHEQYF
NA	TRBV7-9	many	TRBJ2-3	TGTGCCAGCAGCGTCACCTACGCAGATACGCAGTATTTT	CASSVTYADTQYF
NA	TRBV18	few	TRBJ2-1	TGTGCCAGCTCACCAAATCCCAGGGTAAATGAGCAGTTCTTC	CASSPNPRVNEQFF
NA	TRBV19	few	TRBJ2-2	TGTGCCAGTAGTATAGGAAGGAGGAACACCGGGGAGCTGTTTTTT	CASSIGRRNTGELFF
TRBD1	TRBV30	few	TRBJ1-6	TGTGCCTGGAGTTGGGACAGATTGGGCTCACCCCTCCACTTT	CAWSWDRLGSPLHF
NA	TRBV5-1	NA	TRBJ2-2	TGCGCCAGCAGCCCCAGGGACTGGACGAACACCGGGGAGCTCCTTTTT	CASSPRDWTNTGELLF
NA	TRBV5-5	NA	TRBJ2-5	TGTGCCAGCAGCCAAGTACCGCAGGGGGGGGAGACCCAGTACTTC	CASSQVPQGGETQYF
NA	TRBV11-1	many	TRBJ1-1	TGTGCCAGCAGCTTAGCGGGTGGCAGCCTAAACACTGAAGCTTTCTTT	CASSLAGGSLNTEAFF
NA	TRBV4-1	NA	TRBJ1-1	TGCGCCAGCAGCCAAGATAGCCTGAACACTGAAGCTTTCTTT	CASSQDSLNTEAFF
TRBD2	TRBV7-6	many	TRBJ2-5	TGTGCCAGCAGCTTATCCCCTAGCGGGAGGGCCGGGGAGACCCAGTACTTC	CASSLSPSGRAGETQYF
NA	TRBV10-3	many	TRBJ2-1	TGTGCCACCCAAGACGGACCCCGGGGCAATGAGCAGTTCTTC	CATQDGPRGNEQFF
NA	TRBV14	NA	TRBJ2-3	TGTGCCAGCAGCCAAGGGGCAGCTAGTGGTAATACGCAGTATTTT	CASSQGAASGNTQYF
NA	TRBV7-2	NA	TRBJ1-2	TGTGCCAGCAGCTTAGTTGGGGGGGACTCCGGAGGCTACGCCTTC	CASSLVGGDSGGYAF
NA	TRBV2	NA	TRBJ1-6	TGCGCCAGCAGCCCAATACCGGGGAGGAGCTCCTATAATTCACCCCTCCACTTT	CASSPIPGRSSYNSPLHF
NA	TRBV6-1	many	TRBJ2-3	TGTGCCAGCAGTGAAGCGAGGGTAGTGTCAGATACGCAGTATTTT	CASSEARVVSDTQYF
TRBD2	TRBV16	many	TRBJ2-7	TGTGCCAGCAGCCAACTAGCGGGAGACCCCTACGAGCAGTACTTC	CASSQLAGDPYEQYF